This T cell receptor beta chain was recorded in a study of blood T cell repertoires in COVID-19. Background on the study: PBMCs, B-cell-depleted T cells, or T cells provided the cDNA or gDNA that made up the material.

CDR1 is LNHDA, CDR2 SQIVND, per germline (reference sequence). Trimming removed 10 bases from V and 7 bases from J; junction bases left unmatched: 12. This CDR3 contains 13 residues. Method: immunoSEQ multiplex PCR; TCRdb's copy keeps in-frame clones and lacks some. This sample has about 170,000 clones, with around 82% found just once. This TCR came from a woman in her 70s who had recovered from COVID-19. The sequenced sample consisted of peripheral blood. The rearrangement links TRBV19 to TRBJ1-2, with 7 bases lining up with TRBD1. The CDR3 coding sequence is TGTGCCACCCAAGGGGGCCGGTCTGGTGGCTACACCTTC. Its protein product is CATQGGRSGGYTF.